This TCR beta chain was obtained from a study of T cell changes during pregnancy in multiple sclerosis. Germline V gene lookup returns CDR1 MGHRA and CDR2 YSYEKL. The CDR3 covers 16 residues. Trimming took 5 bases from V and 4 from J, leaving 18 bases between them. Produced via immunoSEQ multiplex PCR; TCRdb's table is partial and in-frame only. The table has over 50,000 clones, 93% seen once. The TCR sequence derives from a female donor with multiple sclerosis, enrolled in a pregnancy study. V usage is TRBV4-1 and J usage is TRBJ2-1; a weak D match, TRBD2 (5 bases). The specimen comprised peripheral blood, sampled in the second trimester of pregnancy. The DNA for the CDR3 is TGCGCCAGCAGCAACGCCGGGGTAGCGCAGTACAATGAGCAGTTCTTC. This sequence encodes CASSNAGVAQYNEQFF.